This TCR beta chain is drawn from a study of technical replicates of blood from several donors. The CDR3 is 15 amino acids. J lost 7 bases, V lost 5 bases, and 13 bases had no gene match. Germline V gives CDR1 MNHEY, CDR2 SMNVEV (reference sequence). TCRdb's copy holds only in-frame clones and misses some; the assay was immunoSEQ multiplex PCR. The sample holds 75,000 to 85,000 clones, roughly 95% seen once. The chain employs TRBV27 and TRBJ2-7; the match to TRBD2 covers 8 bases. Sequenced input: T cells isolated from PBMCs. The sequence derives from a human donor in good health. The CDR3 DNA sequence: TGTGCCAGCAGTCCTCTACTAGCGGCCCCCGTGGAGCAGTACTTC. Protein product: CASSPLLAAPVEQYF.